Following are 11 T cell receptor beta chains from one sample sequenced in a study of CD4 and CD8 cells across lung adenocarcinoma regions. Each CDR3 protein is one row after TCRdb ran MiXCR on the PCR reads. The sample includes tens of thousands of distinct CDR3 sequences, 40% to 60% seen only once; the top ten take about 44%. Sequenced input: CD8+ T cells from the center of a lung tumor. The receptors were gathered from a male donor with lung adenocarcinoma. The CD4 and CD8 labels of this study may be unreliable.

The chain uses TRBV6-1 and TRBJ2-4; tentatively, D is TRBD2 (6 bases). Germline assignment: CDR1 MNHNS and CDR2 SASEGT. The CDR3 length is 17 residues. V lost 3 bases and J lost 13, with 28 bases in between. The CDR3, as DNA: TGTGCCAGCAGTGAGGGACTCGGGGGTTCTGGCACAGAGACGCAGTACTTC. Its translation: CASSEGLGGSGTETQYF.

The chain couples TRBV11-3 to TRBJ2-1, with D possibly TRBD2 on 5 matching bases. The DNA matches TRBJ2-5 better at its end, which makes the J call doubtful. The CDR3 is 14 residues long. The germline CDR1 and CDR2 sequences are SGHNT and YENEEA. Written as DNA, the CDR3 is TGTGCCAGCAGCTTATCCGCGGGTCGAGAGACCCAGTACTTC. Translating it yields CASSLSAGRETQYF.

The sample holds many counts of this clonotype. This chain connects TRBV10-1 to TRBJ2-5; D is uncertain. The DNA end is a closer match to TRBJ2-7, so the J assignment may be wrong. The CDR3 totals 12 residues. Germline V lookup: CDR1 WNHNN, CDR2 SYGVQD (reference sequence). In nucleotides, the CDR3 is TGCGCCAGCAGTGAGCCCACCTACGAGCAGTACTTC. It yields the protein CASSEPTYEQYF.

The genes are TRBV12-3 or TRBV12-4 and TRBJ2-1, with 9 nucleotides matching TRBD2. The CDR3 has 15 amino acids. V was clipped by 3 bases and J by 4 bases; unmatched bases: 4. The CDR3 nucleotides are TGTGCCAGCAGTTTTAGTCTAGCGGGATACAATGAGCAGTTCTTC. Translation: CASSFSLAGYNEQFF.

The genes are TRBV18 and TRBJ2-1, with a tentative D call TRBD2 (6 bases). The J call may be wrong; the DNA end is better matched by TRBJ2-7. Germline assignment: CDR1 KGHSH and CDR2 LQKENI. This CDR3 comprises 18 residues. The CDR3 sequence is CASSPAGLGGSDQDTQYF. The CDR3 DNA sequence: TGTGCCAGCTCACCAGCGGGGCTCGGGGGAAGCGACCAGGATACGCAGTACTTC.

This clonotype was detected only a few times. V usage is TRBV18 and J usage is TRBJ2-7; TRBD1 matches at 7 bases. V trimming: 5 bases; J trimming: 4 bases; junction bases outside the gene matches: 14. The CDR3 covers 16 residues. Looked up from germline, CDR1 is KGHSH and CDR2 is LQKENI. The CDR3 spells CASSARAKTQGYEQYF. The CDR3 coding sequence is TGTGCCAGCTCAGCGCGCGCCAAGACACAGGGGTACGAGCAGTACTTC.

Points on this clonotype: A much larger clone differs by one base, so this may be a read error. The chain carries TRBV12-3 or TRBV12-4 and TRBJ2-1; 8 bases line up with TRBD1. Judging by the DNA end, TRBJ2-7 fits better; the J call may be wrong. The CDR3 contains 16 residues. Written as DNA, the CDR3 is TGTGCCAGCAGTTTGGGGACAGGTCTCATCAATAATGAGCAGTACTTC. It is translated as CASSLGTGLINNEQYF.

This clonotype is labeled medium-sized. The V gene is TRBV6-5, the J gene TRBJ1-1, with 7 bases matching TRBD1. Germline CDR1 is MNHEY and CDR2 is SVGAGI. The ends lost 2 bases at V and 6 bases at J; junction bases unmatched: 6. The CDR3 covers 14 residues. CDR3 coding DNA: TGTGCCAGCAGTTACCTAGGGGGCCAGGCTGAAGCTTTCTTT. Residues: CASSYLGGQAEAFF.

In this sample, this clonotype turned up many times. CDR3 in amino acids: CASSFGDTGELFF. The CDR3 nucleotides read TGTGCCAGCAGTTTTGGAGACACCGGGGAGCTGTTTTTT. The chain links TRBV12-3 or TRBV12-4 to TRBJ2-2; D is ambiguous. CDR3 length equals 13 residues. The V and J ends lost 3 bases and 3 bases respectively, with 5 bases between them.

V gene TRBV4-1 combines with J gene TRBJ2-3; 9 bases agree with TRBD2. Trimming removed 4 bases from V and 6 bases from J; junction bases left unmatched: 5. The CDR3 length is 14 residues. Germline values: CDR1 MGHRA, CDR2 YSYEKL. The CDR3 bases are TGCGCCAGCAGCCCCCCTGCGGGAGGGGATACGCAGTATTTT. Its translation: CASSPPAGGDTQYF.

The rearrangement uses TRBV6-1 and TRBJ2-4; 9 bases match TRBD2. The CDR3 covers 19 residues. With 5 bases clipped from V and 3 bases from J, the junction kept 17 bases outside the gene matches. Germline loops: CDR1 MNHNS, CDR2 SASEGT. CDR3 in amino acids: CASSPRAGGGGFDKNIQYF. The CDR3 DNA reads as TGTGCCAGCAGTCCCCGGGCGGGGGGGGGGGGATTTGACAAAAACATTCAGTACTTC.